This TCR beta chain was identified in a study of OX40 agonist ivuxolimab in advanced cancers. The CDR3 length is 12 residues. V was cut by 0 bases and J by 8 bases, with 7 bases left in between. Germline V gene sequence: CDR1 SGHTA, CDR2 FQGNSA. Measured with immunoSEQ multiplex PCR; TCRdb has only the in-frame clones, and not every one. The sample lists about 86,000 clones; 87% were seen once. The chain is built from TRBV7-2 and TRBJ1-2; a possible D gene is TRBD1 (5 bases). This clonotype was sampled from an adult with an advanced solid tumor such as melanoma, head and neck, liver or kidney cancer. This material consisted of CD4+ or CD8+ T cells sorted from blood, taken in a trial of the OX40 agonist ivuxolimab. CDR3 region: CASSLAWGGYTF. Here the CDR3 DNA reads TGTGCCAGCAGCTTAGCCTGGGGGGGCTACACCTTC.